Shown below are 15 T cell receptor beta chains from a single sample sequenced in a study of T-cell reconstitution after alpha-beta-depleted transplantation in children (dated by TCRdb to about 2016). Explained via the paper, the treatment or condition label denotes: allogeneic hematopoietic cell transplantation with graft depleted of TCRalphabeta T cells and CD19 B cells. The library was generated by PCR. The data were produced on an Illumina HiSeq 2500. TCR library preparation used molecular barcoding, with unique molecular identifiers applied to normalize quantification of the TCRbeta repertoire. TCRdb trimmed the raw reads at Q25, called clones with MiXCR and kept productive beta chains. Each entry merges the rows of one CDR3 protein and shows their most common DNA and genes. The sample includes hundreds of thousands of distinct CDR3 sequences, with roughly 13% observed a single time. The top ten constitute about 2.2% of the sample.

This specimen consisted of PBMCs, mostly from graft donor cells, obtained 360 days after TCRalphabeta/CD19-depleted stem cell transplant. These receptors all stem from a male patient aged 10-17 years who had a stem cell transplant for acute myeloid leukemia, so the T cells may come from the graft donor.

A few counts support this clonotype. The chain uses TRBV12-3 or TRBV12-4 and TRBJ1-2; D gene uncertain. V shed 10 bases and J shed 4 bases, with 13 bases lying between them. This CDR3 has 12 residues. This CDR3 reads CATAVAFYGYTF. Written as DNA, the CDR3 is TGTGCCACCGCCGTGGCTTTCTATGGCTACACCTTC.

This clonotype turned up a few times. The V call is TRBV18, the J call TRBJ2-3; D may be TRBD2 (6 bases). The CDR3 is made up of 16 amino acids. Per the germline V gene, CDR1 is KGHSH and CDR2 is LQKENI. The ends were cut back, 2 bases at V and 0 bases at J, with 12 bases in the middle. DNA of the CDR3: TGTGCCAGCTCACCATCCCCGGGACTGAGCACAGATACGCAGTATTTT. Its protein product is CASSPSPGLSTDTQYF.

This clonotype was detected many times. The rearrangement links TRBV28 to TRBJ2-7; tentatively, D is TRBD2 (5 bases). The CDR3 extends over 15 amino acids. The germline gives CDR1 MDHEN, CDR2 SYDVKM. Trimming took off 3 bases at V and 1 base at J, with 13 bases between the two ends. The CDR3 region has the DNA TGTGCCAGCAGTTTCCGGGGATATGGATCCTACGAGCAGTACTTC. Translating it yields CASSFRGYGSYEQYF.

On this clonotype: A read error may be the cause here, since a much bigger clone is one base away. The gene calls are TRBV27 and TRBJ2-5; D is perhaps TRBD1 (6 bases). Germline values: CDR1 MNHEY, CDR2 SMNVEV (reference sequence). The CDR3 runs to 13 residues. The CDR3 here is CASSSWGQGTQYF. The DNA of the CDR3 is TGTGCCAGCAGTTCCTGGGGGCAAGGGACCCAGTACTTC.

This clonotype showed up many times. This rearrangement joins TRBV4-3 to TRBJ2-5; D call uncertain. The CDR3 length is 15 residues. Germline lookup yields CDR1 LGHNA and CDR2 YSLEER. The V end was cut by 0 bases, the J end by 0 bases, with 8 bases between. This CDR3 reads CASSQDRGYQETQYF. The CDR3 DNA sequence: TGCGCCAGCAGCCAAGATCGCGGCTACCAAGAGACCCAGTACTTC.

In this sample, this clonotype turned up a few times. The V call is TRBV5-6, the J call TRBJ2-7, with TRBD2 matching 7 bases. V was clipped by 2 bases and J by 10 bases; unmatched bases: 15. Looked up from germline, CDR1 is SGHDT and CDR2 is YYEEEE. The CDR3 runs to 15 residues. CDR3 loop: CASSFAWGGRTEQYF. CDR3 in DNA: TGTGCCAGCAGCTTCGCGTGGGGAGGGAGGACGGAACAGTACTTC.

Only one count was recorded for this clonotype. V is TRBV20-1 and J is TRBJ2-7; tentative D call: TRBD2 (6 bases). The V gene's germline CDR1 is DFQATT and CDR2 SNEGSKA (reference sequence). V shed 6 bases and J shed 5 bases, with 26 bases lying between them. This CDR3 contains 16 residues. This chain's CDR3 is CSAPEFPGLGGNEQYF. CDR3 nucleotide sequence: TGCAGTGCCCCCGAGTTCCCCGGCCTGGGAGGCAACGAGCAGTACTTC.

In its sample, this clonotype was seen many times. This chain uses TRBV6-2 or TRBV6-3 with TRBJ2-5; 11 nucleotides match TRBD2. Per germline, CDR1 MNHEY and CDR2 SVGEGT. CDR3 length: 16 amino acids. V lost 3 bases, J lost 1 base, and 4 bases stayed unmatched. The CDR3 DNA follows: TGTGCCAGCAGTTATGCCGGACTAGCGGGCCAAGAGACCCAGTACTTC. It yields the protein CASSYAGLAGQETQYF.

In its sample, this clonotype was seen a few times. The CDR3 DNA reads TGTGCCAGCAGCGTAGCTAAGCTAGCGGGGCAATACAATGAGCAGTTCTTC. It is translated as CASSVAKLAGQYNEQFF. The V call is TRBV9, the J call TRBJ2-1; 9 bases are a match to TRBD2. CDR3 length: 17 amino acids. Germline V lookup: CDR1 SGDLS, CDR2 YYNGEE. The V segment lost 0 bases and the J segment 4 bases; nucleotides outside the gene matches: 8.

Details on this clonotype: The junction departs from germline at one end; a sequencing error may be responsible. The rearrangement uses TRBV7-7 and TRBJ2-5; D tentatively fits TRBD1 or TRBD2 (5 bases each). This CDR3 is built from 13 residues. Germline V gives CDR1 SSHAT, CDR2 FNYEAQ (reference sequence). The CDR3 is CASSPGLRETQYF. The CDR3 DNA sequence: TGTGCTAGCAGCCCGGGGCTCAGGGAGACCCAGTACTTC.

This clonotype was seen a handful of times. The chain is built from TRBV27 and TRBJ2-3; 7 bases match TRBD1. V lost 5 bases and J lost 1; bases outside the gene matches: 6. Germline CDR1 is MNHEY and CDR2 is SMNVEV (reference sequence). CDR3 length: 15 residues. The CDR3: CASSPGTAGTDTQYF. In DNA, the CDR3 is TGTGCCAGCAGTCCGGGGACAGCTGGCACAGATACGCAGTATTTT.

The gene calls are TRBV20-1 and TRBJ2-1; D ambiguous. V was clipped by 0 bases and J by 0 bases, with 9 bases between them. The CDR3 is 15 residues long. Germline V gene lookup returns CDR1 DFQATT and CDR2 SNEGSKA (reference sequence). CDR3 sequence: CSARESRTSYNEQFF. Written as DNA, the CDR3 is TGCAGTGCTAGAGAGTCTAGGACCTCCTACAATGAGCAGTTCTTC.

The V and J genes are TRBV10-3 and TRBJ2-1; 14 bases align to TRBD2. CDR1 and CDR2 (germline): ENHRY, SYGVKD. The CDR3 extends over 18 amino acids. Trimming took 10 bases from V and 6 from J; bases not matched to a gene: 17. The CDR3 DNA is TGTGCCACCCCAGGACTAGCGGGAGGACTTTCAGTTCTCAATGAGCAGTTCTTC. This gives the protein CATPGLAGGLSVLNEQFF.

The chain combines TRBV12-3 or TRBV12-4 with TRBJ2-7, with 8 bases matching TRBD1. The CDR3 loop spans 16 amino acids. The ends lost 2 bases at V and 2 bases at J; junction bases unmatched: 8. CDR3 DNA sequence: TGTGCCAGCAGTTTACAGACAGGGGCGGATCCCTACGAGCAGTACTTC. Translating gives CASSLQTGADPYEQYF.

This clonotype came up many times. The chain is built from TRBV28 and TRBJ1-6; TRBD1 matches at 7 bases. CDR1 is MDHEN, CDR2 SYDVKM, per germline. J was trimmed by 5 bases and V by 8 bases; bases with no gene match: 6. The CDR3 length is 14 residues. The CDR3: CASWDSLNNSPLHF. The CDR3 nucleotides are TGTGCCAGCTGGGACAGTCTGAATAATTCACCCCTCCACTTT.